The 22 T cell receptor beta chains listed next were all sequenced from one sample in a study of blood T cell repertoires in COVID-19. Here immunoSEQ multiplex PCR was the method, and the copy in TCRdb shows in-frame clones only, minus some. Among about 210,000 clones listed, around 92% were seen once. Sequencing was performed on peripheral blood. These receptors came from a man aged 30 to 39 with acute or convalescent COVID-19.

The genes are TRBV27 and TRBJ2-5, with D perhaps TRBD1 (6 bases). The CDR3 is 16 amino acids. Trimming left V 2 bases short and J 2 bases short, with 15 bases between. Per germline, CDR1 MNHEY and CDR2 SMNVEV (reference sequence). The CDR3 DNA reads as TGTGCCAGCAGTTTAGCAGGGGTCGGTTTTCAAGAGACCCAGTACTTC. Translation gives CASSLAGVGFQETQYF.

V is TRBV5-5 and J is TRBJ2-1; the match to TRBD2 covers 7 bases. The V gene end was trimmed by 3 bases and the J gene end by 8 bases; junction bases not matched to a gene: 17. Germline V gives CDR1 SGHKS, CDR2 YYEKEE (reference sequence). This CDR3 has 17 residues. As DNA, the CDR3 is TGTGCCAGCAGCTCAGGACTAGGTAGGGGCGGAGGGGATGAGCAGTTCTTC. This translates into CASSSGLGRGGGDEQFF.

V gene TRBV29-1 combines with J gene TRBJ2-5; a possible D gene is TRBD2 (5 bases). Trimming removed 3 bases from V and 4 bases from J, with 12 bases in between. This CDR3 contains 13 residues. The germline V gene has CDR1 SQVTM and CDR2 ANQGSEA. CDR3 coding DNA: TGCAGCGTTGACAAGCTCGGAGGAGAGACCCAGTACTTC. It is translated as CSVDKLGGETQYF.

This clone came up once. V gene TRBV19 combines with J gene TRBJ2-5; 12 bases line up with TRBD2. The CDR3 spans 14 residues. Trimming removed 6 bases from V and 5 bases from J; junction bases left unmatched: 4. Germline lookup yields CDR1 LNHDA and CDR2 SQIVND (reference sequence). In DNA, the CDR3 is TGTGCCAGTAGGAACCTAGCGGGAGGGGAGACCCAGTACTTC. Residues: CASRNLAGGETQYF. The full variable domain, with the rest looked up from reference TRBV19 and TRBJ2-5, is DGGITQSPKYLFRKEGQNVTLSCEQNLNHDAMYWYRQDPGQGLRLIYYSQIVNDFQKGDIAEGYSVSREKKESFPLTVTSAQKNPTAFYLCASRNLAGGETQYFGPGTRLLVL.

In the case of this clone: The same CDR3 is also encoded by other DNA sequences in this sample. This rearrangement joins TRBV28 to TRBJ1-1; D gene uncertain. Germline assignment: CDR1 MDHEN and CDR2 SYDVKM. Trimming stripped 3 bases from V and 4 bases from J, with 3 bases between. This CDR3 region has 11 residues. The CDR3: CASSFRTEAFF. In nucleotides, the CDR3 is TGTGCCAGCAGTTTTCGCACTGAAGCTTTCTTT.

The rearrangement uses TRBV20-1 and TRBJ2-7; no clear D. The CDR3 has 11 amino acids. V lost 4 bases to trimming and J lost 3 bases, with 7 bases between them. Germline CDR1 reads DFQATT; CDR2 reads SNEGSKA (reference sequence). DNA for the CDR3: TGCAGTGCTATCGGTGACTACGAGCAGTACTTC. Translation: CSAIGDYEQYF.

Details on this clone: Other DNA sequences within the sample encode an identical CDR3. V and J are TRBV5-1 and TRBJ2-7; maybe TRBD1 (6 bases). CDR3 size: 15 residues. The ends were cut back, 4 bases at V and 1 base at J, with 15 bases in the middle. CDR1 and CDR2 (germline): SGHRS, YFSETQ. The CDR3 DNA reads as TGCGCCAGCAGCCCCCGACAGGCTACGTCCTACGAGCAGTACTTC. Amino acid sequence: CASSPRQATSYEQYF. Filled out from reference TRBV5-1 and TRBJ2-7, the complete variable domain reads KAGVTQTPRYLIKTRGQQVTLSCSPISGHRSVSWYQQTPGQGLQFLFEYFSETQRNKGNFPGRFSGRQFSNSRSEMNVSTLELGDSALYLCASSPRQATSYEQYFGPGTRLTVT.

This clone was seen a single time. V usage is TRBV7-9 and J usage is TRBJ1-2; tentative D call: TRBD1 (5 bases). V dropped 0 bases and J dropped 8 bases, with 10 bases sitting between them. CDR3 length equals 13 residues. Looked up from germline, CDR1 is SEHNR and CDR2 is FQNEAQ (reference sequence). CDR3 in amino acids: CASSLAGVGGYTF. CDR3 DNA: TGTGCCAGCAGCTTAGCAGGGGTAGGAGGCTACACCTTC. The whole variable domain, remainder taken from reference TRBV7-9 and TRBJ1-2, is DTGVSQNPRHKITKRGQNVTFRCDPISEHNRLYWYRQTLGQGPEFLTYFQNEAQLEKSRLLSDRFSAERPKGSFSTLEIQRTEQGDSAMYLCASSLAGVGGYTFGSGTRLTVV.

The rearrangement links TRBV5-1 to TRBJ1-2, with a tentative D call TRBD1 (6 bases). This CDR3 region has 12 residues. Germline values: CDR1 SGHRS, CDR2 YFSETQ. The V end was cut by 2 bases, the J end by 6 bases, with 8 bases between. CDR3 nucleotides: TGCGCCAGCAGCTTACAGGGAGATGGCTACACCTTC. Translated, it gives CASSLQGDGYTF.

This clone was counted a few times. This rearrangement joins TRBV5-1 to TRBJ2-7, with D possibly TRBD1 on 6 matching bases. Germline V gene sequence: CDR1 SGHRS, CDR2 YFSETQ. The CDR3 consists of 14 residues. V was pared by 0 bases and J by 5 bases, with 12 bases between. The CDR3 reads CASSLARGGNEQYF. The CDR3 DNA reads TGCGCCAGCAGCTTGGCCAGGGGTGGAAACGAGCAGTACTTC.

Only one count was recorded for this clone. The chain is built from TRBV30 and TRBJ2-7, with D unclear. This CDR3 has 14 amino acids. Trimming removed 2 bases at V and 2 bases at J, with 13 bases between. CDR1 and CDR2 (germline): GTSNPN, SVGIG (reference sequence). In DNA, the CDR3 is TGTGCCTGGAGTCCCCGAAGCGTACCCTACGAGCAGTACTTC. It translates to CAWSPRSVPYEQYF.

The rearrangement joins TRBV5-1 to TRBJ2-3, with 10 nucleotides matching TRBD2. Germline CDR1 and CDR2: SGHRS and YFSETQ. The CDR3 has 15 residues. V lost 5 bases to trimming and J lost 3 bases; unmatched junction nucleotides: 6. As DNA, the CDR3 is TGCGCCAGCAGGCTAGCGGGAGAGACTACAGATACGCAGTATTTT. Protein product: CASRLAGETTDTQYF.

The CDR3 protein is CASSLGRKSSPLHF. CDR3 bases: TGTGCCAGTAGTCTGGGGAGGAAGAGTTCACCCCTCCACTTT. This sequence joins TRBV19 and TRBJ1-6; D gene uncertain. The CDR3 sequence is 14 residues long. V lost 5 bases and J 9 bases, leaving 14 bases between the germline ends. Germline V lookup: CDR1 LNHDA, CDR2 SQIVND (reference sequence). The variable domain in full, with the rest retrieved from reference TRBV19 and TRBJ1-6, is DGGITQSPKYLFRKEGQNVTLSCEQNLNHDAMYWYRQDPGQGLRLIYYSQIVNDFQKGDIAEGYSVSREKKESFPLTVTSAQKNPTAFYLCASSLGRKSSPLHFGNGTRLTVT.

This rearrangement joins TRBV6-4 to TRBJ2-3, with TRBD2 matching 7 bases. With V trimmed by 3 bases and J by 4 bases, 7 bases remained unmatched. Germline assignment: CDR1 MRHNA and CDR2 SNTAGT. The CDR3 has 15 amino acids. CDR3 sequence reads: CASSEGSGLSDTQYF. The CDR3 coding sequence is TGTGCCAGCAGTGAAGGTAGCGGGCTATCAGATACGCAGTATTTT.

The chain links TRBV7-3 to TRBJ1-2, with D possibly being TRBD1 (5 bases). This CDR3 has 14 residues. Between the trimmed V and J ends, which lost 1 base and 4 bases, there was a span of 10 bases. Per germline, CDR1 SGHTA and CDR2 FQGTGA. CDR3 in DNA: TGTGCCAGCAGCTTAAAGGTTGGGGCCTATGGCTACACCTTC. Translation gives CASSLKVGAYGYTF. Complete variable domain (other parts from reference TRBV7-3 and TRBJ1-2): GAGVSQTPSNKVTEKGKYVELRCDPISGHTALYWYRQSLGQGPEFLIYFQGTGAADDSGLPNDRFFAVRPEGSVSTLKIQRTERGDSAVYLCASSLKVGAYGYTFGSGTRLTVV.

The V and J genes are TRBV19 and TRBJ2-7; 9 bases are shared with TRBD1. This CDR3 region has 14 residues. Trimming took 8 bases from V and 2 from J; bases not matched to a gene: 7. Germline V gene data show CDR1 as LNHDA and CDR2 as SQIVND (reference sequence). CDR3 loop: CASQGDRDPYEQYF. CDR3 coding DNA: TGTGCCAGTCAAGGGGACAGGGACCCCTACGAGCAGTACTTC.

The genes are TRBV30 and TRBJ2-7, with D tentatively TRBD2 (7 bases). The V gene's germline CDR1 is GTSNPN and CDR2 SVGIG (reference sequence). Trimming took off 5 bases at V and 6 bases at J, with 20 bases between the two ends. The CDR3 consists of 14 residues. CDR3 sequence: CAWGYWGGAGEQYF. The CDR3 coding sequence is TGTGCCTGGGGGTACTGGGGGGGCGCAGGCGAGCAGTACTTC.

This chain uses TRBV28 with TRBJ1-2, with a possible D match to TRBD1 (5 bases). Trimming stripped 6 bases from V and 4 bases from J, with 12 bases between. Germline V lookup: CDR1 MDHEN, CDR2 SYDVKM. This CDR3 has 13 amino acids. In nucleotides, the CDR3 is TGTGCCAGCAGCCCTCCCGGGGGCTATGGCTACACCTTC. This translates into CASSPPGGYGYTF.

The chain has TRBV28 and TRBJ2-5, with D perhaps matching TRBD1 (5 bases). The ends were cut back, 8 bases at V and 5 bases at J, with 15 bases in the middle. The CDR3 is 13 residues long. CDR1 MDHEN and CDR2 SYDVKM come from the germline V gene. Here the CDR3 reads CASADTARETQYF. CDR3 bases: TGTGCCAGCGCGGACACGGCTAGGGAGACCCAGTACTTC.

The chain links TRBV9 to TRBJ2-1; 10 bases are a match to TRBD2. Germline trimming cut 6 bases from V and 8 bases from J; bases unmatched to any gene: 11. There are 15 residues in the CDR3. Germline CDR1 and CDR2: SGDLS and YYNGEE. For the CDR3, the DNA is TGTGCCAGCACCCTAGCGGGAGCGGTCAGCGATGAGCAGTTCTTC. The encoded protein is CASTLAGAVSDEQFF.

The rearrangement joins TRBV6-4 to TRBJ1-3; no firm D call. The V gene's germline CDR1 is MRHNA and CDR2 SNTAGT. Trimming stripped 7 bases from V and 4 bases from J, with 8 bases between. There are 12 residues in the CDR3. Here the CDR3 reads CASKRAGNTIYF. The CDR3, as DNA: TGTGCCAGCAAGAGGGCCGGAAACACCATATATTTT.

This chain connects TRBV4-1 to TRBJ1-4; 10 bases match TRBD1. J gave up 6 bases and V 2 bases, and 6 bases lay outside the gene matches. Germline assignment: CDR1 MGHRA and CDR2 YSYEKL. The CDR3 totals 16 residues. The DNA for the CDR3 is TGCGCCAGCAGCCAACTAGACAGGGGGCCAGATGAAAAACTGTTTTTT. This codes for CASSQLDRGPDEKLFF.